The present T cell receptor (beta chain) was sequenced within a study of blood T cell repertoires in COVID-19. Study in general: Italy, Spain and the United States were the sources of the convalescent and acute COVID-19 samples.

This clone appeared a single time. Original handling: Amplified reference gene primers provided the basis for estimating nucleated cell counts. The repertoire was sequenced with immunoSEQ multiplex PCR; TCRdb's copy has only in-frame clones and lacks some. The V and J calls and clone size are taken from that table; D and trimming were inferred from the DNA. Among over 60,000 clones listed, 80% to 90% were seen once. The CDR3 sequence is 14 residues long. Germline V CDR1 and CDR2: SGHRS, YFSETQ. V shed 0 bases and J 9 bases; nucleotides not matched to a gene: 8. The V and J genes are TRBV5-1 and TRBJ1-1; 7 bases map to TRBD1. The source material was peripheral blood. This sequence originates from a man in his 70s with active or convalescent COVID-19. CDR3 protein: CASSLAAGQDKAFF. CDR3 in DNA: TGCGCCAGCAGCTTGGCCGCCGGACAGGACAAAGCTTTCTTT.